These 23 T cell receptor beta chains came from one sample sequenced in a study of cytomegalovirus exposure and HLA in healthy donors. Both 60 Vbeta primers and 13 Jbeta primers went into the PCR. The method was immunoSEQ multiplex PCR; TCRdb's version includes in-frame clones alone and lacks a portion of them. The table records fewer than 150,000 clones, around three quarters of them present only once. Specimen: PBMCs. These receptors all come from a man in his fifties in good health and CMV-seropositive.

The chain carries TRBV18 and TRBJ1-4, with 7 bases aligning to TRBD1. J was trimmed by 8 bases and V by 6 bases; bases with no gene match: 6. From germline, CDR1 is KGHSH and CDR2 LQKENI. The length of the CDR3 is 13 residues. Here the CDR3 DNA reads TGTGCCAGCTCTGGGACAGAGCGGGAAAAACTGTTTTTT. As protein: CASSGTEREKLFF.

The V and J genes are TRBV5-1 and TRBJ2-3, with 9 positions matching TRBD2. Trimming removed 3 bases from V and 6 bases from J; junction bases left unmatched: 11. This CDR3 spans 16 amino acids. CDR1 and CDR2 from the germline V gene are SGHRS and YFSETQ. The CDR3, as DNA: TGCGCCAGCAGCTCCAAGGGAGCGGGGGGACGCGATACGCAGTATTTT. This codes for CASSSKGAGGRDTQYF.

DNA of the CDR3: TGTGCCAGTCAGGCGCAAGAGACCCAGTACTTC. This translates into CASQAQETQYF. V usage is TRBV7-9 and J usage is TRBJ2-5; D is unclear. The V gene lost 9 bases and the J gene lost 2 bases, with 7 bases spanning the gap. Germline loops: CDR1 SEHNR, CDR2 FQNEAQ (reference sequence). The CDR3 contains 11 residues. Complete variable domain (other parts from reference TRBV7-9 and TRBJ2-5): DTGVSQNPRHKITKRGQNVTFRCDPISEHNRLYWYRQTLGQGPEFLTYFQNEAQLEKSRLLSDRFSAERPKGSFSTLEIQRTEQGDSAMYLCASQAQETQYFGPGTRLLVL.

The chain combines TRBV6-4 with TRBJ2-3, with TRBD2 matching 11 bases. The CDR3 runs to 15 residues. The V and J ends lost 3 bases and 1 base, in that order; junction bases with no gene match: 0. Germline V lookup: CDR1 MRHNA, CDR2 SNTAGT. The CDR3 DNA reads as TGTGCCAGCAGTGAGACTAGCGGGGGCACAGATACGCAGTATTTT. This translates into CASSETSGGTDTQYF.

This clone has a handful of counts. The chain is built from TRBV4-3 and TRBJ2-1; 12 nucleotides match TRBD2. Germline assignment: CDR1 LGHNA and CDR2 YSLEER. The V segment lost 4 bases and the J segment 5 bases; nucleotides outside the gene matches: 6. The CDR3 has 16 residues. The CDR3 reads CASSLDGTSGHNEQFF. In nucleotides, the CDR3 is TGCGCCAGCAGCCTCGACGGGACTAGCGGGCACAATGAGCAGTTCTTC.

The rearrangement uses TRBV7-9 and TRBJ2-5; the match to TRBD2 covers 9 bases. Germline V gene lookup returns CDR1 SEHNR and CDR2 FQNEAQ (reference sequence). With 2 bases clipped from V and 4 bases from J, the junction kept 5 bases outside the gene matches. There are 15 residues in the CDR3. The CDR3 DNA reads as TGTGCCAGCAGCTTAACGCGGGGGGGCCCAGAGACCCAGTACTTC. Protein sequence: CASSLTRGGPETQYF. The full variable domain, with the rest looked up from reference TRBV7-9 and TRBJ2-5, is DTGVSQNPRHKITKRGQNVTFRCDPISEHNRLYWYRQTLGQGPEFLTYFQNEAQLEKSRLLSDRFSAERPKGSFSTLEIQRTEQGDSAMYLCASSLTRGGPETQYFGPGTRLLVL.

The chain joins TRBV4-2 to TRBJ2-7; tentatively, D is TRBD1 (6 bases). Germline V gene lookup returns CDR1 LGHNA and CDR2 YNFKEQ. The CDR3 totals 13 residues. V gave up 2 bases and J gave up 6 bases, with 11 bases separating them. CDR3 DNA sequence: TGTGCCAGCAGCCAACGACCGACAGGCGAGCAGTACTTC. Its protein product is CASSQRPTGEQYF.

The rearrangement uses TRBV30 and TRBJ1-1, with 7 bases that match TRBD1. CDR3 size: 13 residues. Trimming removed 2 bases from V and 5 bases from J; junction bases left unmatched: 5. The V gene's germline CDR1 is GTSNPN and CDR2 SVGIG (reference sequence). The CDR3, as DNA: TGTGCCTGGAGTCTACAGGGGAGGACTGAAGCTTTCTTT. It encodes CAWSLQGRTEAFF. The whole variable domain, remainder taken from reference TRBV30 and TRBJ1-1, is SQTIHQWPATLVQPVGSPLSLECTVEGTSNPNLYWYRQAAGRGLQLLFYSVGIGQISSEVPQNLSASRPQDRQFILSSKKLLLSDSGFYLCAWSLQGRTEAFFGQGTRLTVV.

As DNA, the CDR3 is TGTGCCAGCAGCTTAGCCGGTTCCAGCAATCAGCCCCAGCATTTT. Its protein product is CASSLAGSSNQPQHF. The chain combines TRBV7-2 with TRBJ1-5; D unclear. The germline V gene encodes CDR1 SGHTA and CDR2 FQGNSA. The CDR3 spans 15 residues. Deletions cut 0 bases from V and 1 base from J, with 7 bases between.

The chain links TRBV19 to TRBJ2-2; 14 bases line up with TRBD2. Germline lookup yields CDR1 LNHDA and CDR2 SQIVND (reference sequence). J lost 6 bases, V lost 7 bases, and 22 bases had no gene match. This CDR3 region has 21 residues. The CDR3 protein is CASNTPGGLAGARSLPGELFF. The CDR3 DNA reads TGTGCCAGTAACACCCCTGGGGGACTAGCGGGGGCCCGATCGTTACCCGGGGAGCTGTTTTTT.

The V gene is TRBV6-6, the J gene TRBJ1-1; D gene uncertain. In germline, CDR1 is MNHNY, CDR2 SVGAGI (reference sequence). The V gene lost 11 bases and the J gene lost 4 bases, with 8 bases spanning the gap. The CDR3 extends over 10 amino acids. The CDR3 protein is CALRGTEAFF. CDR3 sequence (DNA): TGTGCCCTCCGGGGCACTGAAGCTTTCTTT.

A single count supports this clone. The chain is built from TRBV28 and TRBJ2-7; D unclear. Germline loops: CDR1 MDHEN, CDR2 SYDVKM. V was shortened by 5 bases and J by 6 bases, with 17 bases between the two germline ends. CDR3 length: 14 residues. The DNA of the CDR3 is TGTGCCAGCAGTGTCTCTCCCCAGACACTCGAGCAGTACTTC. Its translation: CASSVSPQTLEQYF.

The rearrangement links TRBV27 to TRBJ1-5; TRBD1 matches at 7 bases. The J segment lost 1 base and the V segment lost 7 bases, leaving 1 base of the junction unmatched. CDR3 length: 13 amino acids. Germline loops: CDR1 MNHEY, CDR2 SMNVEV (reference sequence). DNA for the CDR3: TGTGCCAGCATCAGGGGGAGCAATCAGCCCCAGCATTTT. This translates into CASIRGSNQPQHF.

Concerning this clone: In the same sample, other DNA sequences code for this CDR3. The chain uses TRBV6-5 and TRBJ2-7, with D tentatively TRBD1 (6 bases). CDR3 size: 13 residues. Germline values: CDR1 MNHEY, CDR2 SVGAGI. V lost 0 bases to trimming and J lost 3 bases, with 6 bases between them. CDR3 coding DNA: TGTGCCAGCAGTTACTCCAGGGGCTACGAGCAGTACTTC. Protein product: CASSYSRGYEQYF.

This clone was detected only once. The chain recombines TRBV30 with TRBJ1-2; 7 bases line up with TRBD1. The CDR3 extends over 12 amino acids. V lost 4 bases and J lost 8; bases outside the gene matches: 7. CDR1 and CDR2 (germline): GTSNPN, SVGIG (reference sequence). CDR3 DNA sequence: TGTGCCTGGAAACAGGGGTCAGGCGGCTACACCTTC. Protein product: CAWKQGSGGYTF.

This clone has only a few counts. This sequence joins TRBV5-4 and TRBJ1-4; 9 positions agree with TRBD1. The CDR3 consists of 15 residues. V shed 4 bases, J shed 5 bases, and the junction held 6 bases outside the gene matches. Germline CDR1 SGHNT, CDR2 YYREEE (reference sequence). The DNA of the CDR3 is TGTGCCAGCAGCCCCCACAGGGGGCGGAATGAAAAACTGTTTTTT. Amino acids: CASSPHRGRNEKLFF.

The V gene is TRBV18, the J gene TRBJ2-4; maybe TRBD1 (5 bases). CDR1 is KGHSH and CDR2 is LQKENI in the germline V gene. Trimming left V 3 bases short and J 3 bases short, with 18 bases between. CDR3 size: 17 residues. CDR3 loop: CASSPDSGNVGKNIQYF. CDR3 nucleotide sequence: TGTGCCAGCTCACCTGATTCAGGGAACGTTGGCAAAAACATTCAGTACTTC.

V is TRBV5-4 and J is TRBJ2-5, with D possibly matching TRBD2 (7 bases). Germline CDR1 SGHNT, CDR2 YYREEE (reference sequence). This CDR3 contains 15 residues. Trimming stripped 1 base from V and 2 bases from J, with 12 bases between. Written as DNA, the CDR3 is TGTGCCAGCAGCTTGATGGGGGGGCCACAAGAGACCCAGTACTTC. Amino acid sequence: CASSLMGGPQETQYF.

Regarding this clone: A junction end diverges from the germline sequence, so it may reflect a read error. The chain combines TRBV28 with TRBJ2-5, with 7 bases matching TRBD1. CDR1 and CDR2 from the germline V gene are MDHEN and SYDVKM. The CDR3 covers 14 residues. As DNA, the CDR3 is TGTGCCAGCGGTTTGGGACAGAACCAAGAGACCCAGTACTTC. This codes for CASGLGQNQETQYF.

This clone appeared once. This chain uses TRBV7-9 with TRBJ1-1; 10 bases match TRBD1. V was clipped by 5 bases and J by 5 bases; unmatched bases: 11. Germline values: CDR1 SEHNR, CDR2 FQNEAQ (reference sequence). The CDR3 has 16 residues. The CDR3 DNA is TGTGCCAGCAGCCCGCAAGGGGGACAGGGGTATACTGAAGCTTTCTTT. It encodes CASSPQGGQGYTEAFF.

Points on this clone: One junction end disagrees with the germline gene, perhaps due to a read error. This chain links TRBV10-2 with TRBJ2-5, with D perhaps TRBD2 (5 bases). In germline, CDR1 is WSHSY, CDR2 SAAADI. The CDR3 has 11 residues. CDR3 protein: CASGGRESQYF. As DNA, the CDR3 is TGCGCCAGCGGTGGAAGGGAGAGCCAGTACTTC.

The CDR3 loop reads CASSYSGTGVDEQYF. The CDR3 region has the DNA TGTGCCAGCAGTTACTCGGGGACAGGGGTCGACGAGCAGTACTTC. The chain is built from TRBV6-5 and TRBJ2-7; 10 nucleotides align to TRBD1. Germline V CDR1 and CDR2: MNHEY, SVGAGI. This CDR3 comprises 15 residues. The trim removed 0 bases at V and 5 bases at J, leaving 4 bases unmatched.

This clone has more than one count but fewer than ten. As DNA, the CDR3 is TGTGCCAGCACGTCAGCAGGGGCCGTGACCAATTCGCGGTCGTATAATTCACCCCTCCACTTT. It specifies CASTSAGAVTNSRSYNSPLHF. This chain uses TRBV28 with TRBJ1-6; D may be TRBD1 (6 bases). This CDR3 is built from 21 residues. V lost 7 bases and J 4 bases, leaving 32 bases between the germline ends. Per the germline V gene, CDR1 is MDHEN and CDR2 is SYDVKM.